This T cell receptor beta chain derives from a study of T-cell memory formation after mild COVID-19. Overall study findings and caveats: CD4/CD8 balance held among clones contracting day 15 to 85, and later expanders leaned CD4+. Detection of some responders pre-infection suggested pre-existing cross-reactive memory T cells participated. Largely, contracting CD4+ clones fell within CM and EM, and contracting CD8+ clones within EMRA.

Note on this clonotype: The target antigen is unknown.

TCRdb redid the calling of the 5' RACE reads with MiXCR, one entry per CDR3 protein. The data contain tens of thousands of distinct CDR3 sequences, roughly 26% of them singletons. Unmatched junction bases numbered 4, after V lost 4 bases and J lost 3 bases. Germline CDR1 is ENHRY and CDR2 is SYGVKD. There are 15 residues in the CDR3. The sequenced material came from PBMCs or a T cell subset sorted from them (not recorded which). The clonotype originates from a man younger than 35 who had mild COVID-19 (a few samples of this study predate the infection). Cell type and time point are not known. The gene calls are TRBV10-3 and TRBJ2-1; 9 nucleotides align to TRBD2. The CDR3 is CAISAQRGDYNEQFF. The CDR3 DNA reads TGTGCCATCAGTGCGCAGCGGGGGGACTACAATGAGCAGTTCTTC.